The 19 T cell receptor beta chains in this list originate from one sample, sequenced in a study of memory CD4+ T cells and cytomegalovirus serostatus. The sort gate was single viable CD3+CD4+CD8-CD45RO+ cells for memory CD4+ T cells. Some clones are missing from TCRdb's copy, which holds only in-frame ones; the method was immunoSEQ multiplex PCR. The sample lists 56,000 or so clones, roughly 80% occurring once. Sequenced material: memory CD4+ T cells from blood. Receptors were obtained from an adult in good health and CMV-seronegative. Some clones in this sample may be carry-over from other donors' samples.

The CDR3 is CASRGVMLSTEAFF. The CDR3 region has the DNA TGTGCCAGCCGGGGTGTAATGTTGTCCACTGAAGCTTTCTTT. The chain recombines TRBV6-5 with TRBJ1-1, with D uncertain. From germline, CDR1 is MNHEY and CDR2 SVGAGI. Trimming cost V 8 bases and J 4 bases, with 17 bases left between them. CDR3 length: 14 amino acids.

The rearrangement uses TRBV6-1 and TRBJ2-7; possibly TRBD2 for D (5 bases). The CDR3 is 13 residues long. V shed 10 bases and J shed 2 bases, with 15 bases lying between them. In germline, CDR1 is MNHNS, CDR2 SASEGT. The CDR3 DNA is TGTGCCATCCTACCGGACGGGACCTACGAGCAGTACTTC. This translates into CAILPDGTYEQYF.

J is TRBJ1-2 and V is TRBV5-1; D gene unclear. The CDR3 runs 13 residues. The germline CDR1 and CDR2 sequences are SGHRS and YFSETQ. Trimming left V 3 bases short and J 6 bases short, with 12 bases between. The CDR3 region is CASSSSGPDGYTF. The CDR3 coding sequence is TGCGCCAGCAGCTCGTCGGGCCCAGATGGCTACACCTTC.

The rearrangement links TRBV9 to TRBJ1-2, with TRBD1 matching over 7 bases. V lost 0 bases, J lost 4 bases, and 3 bases stayed unmatched. CDR1 and CDR2 (germline): SGDLS, YYNGEE. The CDR3 runs 14 residues. The CDR3 region is CASSVGAGGYGYTF. CDR3 DNA: TGTGCCAGCAGCGTAGGGGCAGGGGGCTATGGCTACACCTTC.

The CDR3 region is CASRVMGDTEAFF. In DNA form, the CDR3 reads TGTGCCAGCAGAGTTATGGGGGACACTGAAGCTTTCTTT. The chain joins TRBV6-1 to TRBJ1-1; weak D call: TRBD1 (5 bases). This CDR3 comprises 13 residues. V lost 6 bases and J lost 3, with 11 bases in between. CDR1 is MNHNS and CDR2 is SASEGT in the germline V gene.

The chain is built from TRBV6-5 and TRBJ2-7; 7 nucleotides align to TRBD1. V shed 6 bases, J shed 1 base, and the junction held 6 bases outside the gene matches. CDR1 is MNHEY, CDR2 SVGAGI, per germline. CDR3 length: 14 amino acids. As DNA, the CDR3 is TGTGCCAGCAGGACGATGACAGGGTCCTACGAGCAGTACTTC. Translated: CASRTMTGSYEQYF.

The chain has TRBV30 and TRBJ1-6; D unclear. V was clipped by 0 bases and J by 0 bases, with 9 bases between them. CDR3 length: 16 residues. Germline V lookup: CDR1 GTSNPN, CDR2 SVGIG (reference sequence). CDR3 sequence reads: CAWSVARSSYNSPLHF. The CDR3 DNA reads as TGTGCCTGGAGTGTAGCCAGGAGCTCCTATAATTCACCCCTCCACTTT.

CDR3 in DNA: TGTGCCAGCAGCCGGGACAGGGCTTATAGCAATCAGCCCCAGCATTTT. Protein: CASSRDRAYSNQPQHF. This chain links TRBV7-2 with TRBJ1-5; the match to TRBD1 covers 9 bases. Germline CDR1 reads SGHTA; CDR2 reads FQGNSA. The CDR3 runs 16 residues. Trimming cost V 5 bases and J 0 bases; bases outside gene matches: 5. Looking up the rest from reference TRBV7-2 and TRBJ1-5 gives the full variable domain: GAGVSQSPSNKVTEKGKDVELRCDPISGHTALYWYRQSLGQGLEFLIYFQGNSAPDKSGLPSDRFSAERTGGSVSTLTIQRTQQEDSAVYLCASSRDRAYSNQPQHFGDGTRLSIL.

The chain is built from TRBV28 and TRBJ2-1; 9 positions agree with TRBD2. Unmatched junction bases numbered 14, after V lost 11 bases and J lost 6 bases. This CDR3 has 15 residues. From germline, CDR1 is MDHEN and CDR2 SYDVKM. The chain's CDR3 is CAESGGRGFGNEQFF. The CDR3 DNA follows: TGTGCCGAAAGCGGGGGGCGAGGGTTCGGCAATGAGCAGTTCTTC.

This sequence joins TRBV7-3 and TRBJ2-2, with D possibly matching TRBD1 (6 bases). Looked up from germline, CDR1 is SGHTA and CDR2 is FQGTGA. Between the trimmed V and J ends, which lost 5 bases and 7 bases, there was a span of 14 bases. The CDR3 has 14 amino acids. The CDR3 loop reads CASSARTVGGELFF. The DNA of the CDR3 is TGTGCCAGCAGCGCAAGGACAGTCGGCGGGGAGCTGTTTTTT.

The gene calls are TRBV28 and TRBJ1-4; D unclear. CDR3 length equals 15 residues. The germline gives CDR1 MDHEN, CDR2 SYDVKM. The ends were cut back, 10 bases at V and 2 bases at J, with 17 bases in the middle. This CDR3 is CAINGGFGTNEKLFF. The CDR3, as DNA: TGTGCCATCAACGGAGGGTTTGGGACTAATGAAAAACTGTTTTTT.

The V gene is TRBV7-2, the J gene TRBJ1-5; the D is unclear. Germline V gives CDR1 SGHTA, CDR2 FQGNSA. V dropped 1 base and J dropped 9 bases, with 10 bases sitting between them. CDR3 length: 13 residues. CDR3 nucleotides: TGTGCCAGCAGCTTAGTATTATCCGGGCCCCAGCATTTT. Translation gives CASSLVLSGPQHF.

This clone was recorded only once. The V and J genes are TRBV10-1 and TRBJ2-7; possible D gene TRBD1, 6 bases. CDR1 and CDR2 (germline): WNHNN, SYGVQD (reference sequence). The CDR3 loop spans 13 amino acids. Trimming took off 7 bases at V and 3 bases at J, with 13 bases between the two ends. The CDR3 region is CASIYREFYEQYF. The CDR3 nucleotides are TGCGCCAGCATCTACAGGGAGTTCTACGAGCAGTACTTC.

This rearrangement joins TRBV5-4 to TRBJ2-3, with TRBD2 matching over 8 bases. CDR1 is SGHNT and CDR2 is YYREEE in the germline V gene (reference sequence). CDR3 length: 16 residues. The trim removed 4 bases at V and 3 bases at J, leaving 10 bases unmatched. In DNA, the CDR3 is TGTGCCAGCAGCGGCCAAGGAGCGGGGGTTACAGATACGCAGTATTTT. As protein: CASSGQGAGVTDTQYF. Full variable domain (remainder filled in from reference TRBV5-4 and TRBJ2-3): ETGVTQSPTHLIKTRGQQVTLRCSSQSGHNTVSWYQQALGQGPQFIFQYYREEENGRGNFPPRFSGLQFPNYSSELNVNALELDDSALYLCASSGQGAGVTDTQYFGPGTRLTVL.

The sample holds a few counts of this clone. This chain links TRBV7-6 with TRBJ1-2, with D possibly matching TRBD1 (5 bases). V was cut by 5 bases and J by 11 bases, with 18 bases left in between. This CDR3 comprises 13 residues. The germline gives CDR1 SGHVS, CDR2 FNYEAQ. The CDR3 DNA is TGTGCCAGCAGCCCGACAACACCTGGGGGTTACACCTTC. Its protein product is CASSPTTPGGYTF.

Here the CDR3 reads CASSQDLGLGFRQGYEQYF. DNA of the CDR3: TGTGCCAGCAGCCAAGATCTTGGGCTAGGGTTTCGGCAGGGGTACGAGCAGTACTTC. J is TRBJ2-7 and V is TRBV4-2, with a possible D match to TRBD1 (6 bases). This CDR3 is built from 19 residues. The V end lost 0 bases, the J end lost 4 bases, and 25 bases lay between the germline ends. In germline, CDR1 is LGHNA, CDR2 YNFKEQ.

DNA for the CDR3: TGTGCCAGCAGCGGACAACCGAGGGAGACCCAGTACTTC. It is translated as CASSGQPRETQYF. The chain joins TRBV28 to TRBJ2-5; possibly TRBD1 for D (5 bases). The V and J ends lost 6 bases and 5 bases respectively, with 13 bases between them. Germline CDR1 is MDHEN and CDR2 is SYDVKM. There are 13 residues in the CDR3.

V gene TRBV5-1 combines with J gene TRBJ2-1, with 12 bases fitting TRBD2. V lost 7 bases to trimming and J lost 7 bases; unmatched junction nucleotides: 9. The CDR3 sequence is 15 residues long. CDR1 SGHRS and CDR2 YFSETQ come from the germline V gene. The CDR3 sequence: CASRWTSGNQNEQFF. The CDR3 region has the DNA TGCGCCAGCCGATGGACTAGCGGGAATCAGAATGAGCAGTTCTTC.

The chain recombines TRBV29-1 with TRBJ2-1; no clear D. The V and J ends lost 1 base and 0 bases respectively, with 7 bases between them. Germline assignment: CDR1 SQVTM and CDR2 ANQGSEA. The CDR3 covers 14 residues. The CDR3: CSVEAFYSYNEQFF. In nucleotides, the CDR3 is TGCAGCGTTGAAGCATTTTACTCCTACAATGAGCAGTTCTTC.